These 23 T cell receptor beta chains were all obtained from the same sample, sequenced in a study of T cell responses to AZD1222 COVID-19 vaccine. Libraries were prepared by immunoSEQ multiplex PCR; TCRdb keeps only in-frame clonotypes and omits some of them. The sample carries about 110,000 clones, 82% recorded once. The sequenced sample was peripheral blood, obtained on day 0 of AZD1222 vaccination. Source of these receptors: an adult in good health.

The V and J genes are TRBV2 and TRBJ1-2; D gene uncertain. The CDR3 sequence is 15 residues long. Per the germline V gene, CDR1 is SNHLY and CDR2 is FYNNEI. Trimming removed 6 bases at V and 8 bases at J, with 22 bases between. Written as DNA, the CDR3 is TGTGCCAGCAGGGAGTCCTCCTATGCGGGGAAAGGCTACACCTTC. The encoded protein is CASRESSYAGKGYTF. Based on the CDR3 plus reference TRBV2 and TRBJ1-2, the full variable domain is EPEVTQTPSHQVTQMGQEVILRCVPISNHLYFYWYRQILGQKVEFLVSFYNNEISEKSEIFDDQFSVERPDGSNFTLKIRSTKLEDSAMYFCASRESSYAGKGYTFGSGTRLTVV.

V is TRBV7-9 and J is TRBJ2-1; D not certain. Germline assignment: CDR1 SEHNR and CDR2 FQNEAQ (reference sequence). The CDR3 consists of 13 residues. V was shortened by 2 bases and J by 7 bases, with 9 bases between the two germline ends. The CDR3 region is CASSLRQINEQFF. CDR3 sequence (DNA): TGTGCCAGCAGCTTAAGACAAATTAATGAGCAGTTCTTC.

J is TRBJ1-4 and V is TRBV7-9; perhaps TRBD1 as D (5 bases). The CDR3 covers 15 residues. Per germline, CDR1 SEHNR and CDR2 FQNEAQ (reference sequence). Trimming took 4 bases from V and 0 from J, leaving 9 bases between them. The CDR3 loop reads CASSWGMPTNEKLFF. As DNA, the CDR3 is TGTGCCAGCAGCTGGGGGATGCCAACTAATGAAAAACTGTTTTTT.

The rearrangement uses TRBV7-5 and TRBJ2-7; the D call in the table, TRBD2, was not verified against the DNA. TRBV7-5 is reported as a pseudogene. There are 15 residues in the CDR3. The CDR3: CVRSLLGLAGDEQYF. The CDR3 nucleotides read TGTGTCAGAAGCTTACTGGGACTAGCGGGGGATGAGCAGTACTTC.

The chain uses TRBV3-1 (or the pseudogene TRBV3-2) and TRBJ2-6; tentatively, D is TRBD2 (7 bases). Germline-derived CDR1 and CDR2 are LGHDT and YNNKEL (reference sequence). The CDR3 consists of 15 residues. With 5 bases removed from V and 4 bases from J, the gap between germline ends came to 12 bases. The CDR3 region is CASSMGGAGANVLTF. The CDR3 nucleotides read TGTGCCAGCAGCATGGGGGGGGCAGGGGCCAACGTCCTGACTTTC.

The CDR3 DNA reads as TGTGCCAGCAGCTTAAGGTCGAACACTGAAGCTTTCTTT. Amino acids: CASSLRSNTEAFF. The chain is built from TRBV11-2 and TRBJ1-1, with unresolved D. CDR1 and CDR2 from the germline V gene are SGHAT and FQNNGV. The CDR3 runs 13 residues. The ends were cut back, 2 bases at V and 1 base at J, with 5 bases in the middle.

The chain recombines TRBV7-9 with TRBJ2-5; TRBD2 aligns across 9 bases. Germline trimming cut 1 base from V and 1 base from J; bases unmatched to any gene: 10. Germline V gene lookup returns CDR1 SEHNR and CDR2 FQNEAQ (reference sequence). This CDR3 comprises 18 residues. The CDR3 DNA follows: TGTGCCAGCAGCTTAGGACGGGTAGCGGGGGACCCCCAAGAGACCCAGTACTTC. Residues: CASSLGRVAGDPQETQYF.

The chain employs TRBV20-1 and TRBJ1-1, with D unclear. Trimming took off 5 bases at V and 6 bases at J, with 10 bases between the two ends. Germline CDR1 and CDR2: DFQATT and SNEGSKA (reference sequence). The CDR3 covers 11 residues. The CDR3 protein is CSALGRAEAFF. CDR3 sequence (DNA): TGCAGTGCTTTGGGTCGGGCTGAAGCTTTCTTT.

The V and J genes are TRBV15 and TRBJ1-1; D not resolved. Germline V gene lookup returns CDR1 LNHNV and CDR2 YYDKDF (reference sequence). This CDR3 region has 14 residues. The V end was cut by 1 base, the J end by 2 bases, with 8 bases between. CDR3 residues: CATSRGRSNTEAFF. CDR3 in DNA: TGTGCCACCAGCAGAGGCAGGAGCAACACTGAAGCTTTCTTT.

The V and J genes are TRBV27 and TRBJ2-2, with D hard to call. Germline loops: CDR1 MNHEY, CDR2 SMNVEV (reference sequence). Between the trimmed V and J ends, which lost 6 bases and 0 bases, there was a span of 8 bases. The CDR3 loop spans 14 amino acids. The CDR3 DNA sequence: TGTGCCAGCAGACTGCTAGCGAACACCGGGGAGCTGTTTTTT. Translated, it gives CASRLLANTGELFF.

Concerning this clone: Other DNA sequences in this sample translate to the same CDR3. The genes are TRBV18 and TRBJ1-1; D remains ambiguous. CDR1 and CDR2 from the germline V gene are KGHSH and LQKENI. V shed 3 bases and J shed 1 base, with 6 bases lying between them. The CDR3 is 13 residues long. CDR3 residues: CASSPRANTEAFF. CDR3 bases: TGTGCCAGCTCACCGAGGGCGAACACTGAAGCTTTCTTT.

The chain uses TRBV4-1 and TRBJ1-3; 7 bases are a match to TRBD1. Germline V gene lookup returns CDR1 MGHRA and CDR2 YSYEKL. The CDR3 is 15 amino acids. J lost 5 bases, V lost 1 base, and 5 bases had no gene match. In DNA form, the CDR3 reads TGCGCCAGCAGCCAAGGACAGGGAGGAAGAAACACCATATATTTT. It is translated as CASSQGQGGRNTIYF.

The J gene is TRBJ1-2, the V gene TRBV4-2; D is possibly TRBD1 (6 bases). Germline CDR1 is LGHNA and CDR2 is YNFKEQ. Trimming took off 3 bases at V and 6 bases at J, with 20 bases between the two ends. CDR3 length: 16 amino acids. CDR3 bases: TGTGCCAGCAGCCAGTTGGTGACAGGCTCGGGCGATGGCTACACCTTC. Its protein is CASSQLVTGSGDGYTF.

The J gene is TRBJ1-1, the V gene TRBV3-1 (or the pseudogene TRBV3-2); D gene unclear. The CDR3 is 13 residues long. Germline V gives CDR1 LGHDT, CDR2 YNNKEL (reference sequence). Trimming cost V 2 bases and J 3 bases, with 7 bases left between them. CDR3 DNA sequence: TGTGCCAGCAGCCAACAGGTCCACACTGAAGCTTTCTTT. It encodes CASSQQVHTEAFF.

The gene calls are TRBV11-3 and TRBJ2-1; 10 bases align to TRBD2. V was pared by 3 bases and J by 8 bases, with 13 bases of the junction left unmatched. The germline V gene encodes CDR1 SGHNT and CDR2 YENEEA. The CDR3 has 17 residues. The CDR3 is CASSFAPGSGGAYEQFF. CDR3 DNA sequence: TGTGCCAGCAGCTTCGCCCCGGGGAGCGGGGGGGCCTATGAGCAGTTCTTC.

The chain links TRBV9 to TRBJ2-1, with 13 positions matching TRBD2. CDR3 length equals 16 residues. Germline V gene lookup returns CDR1 SGDLS and CDR2 YYNGEE. V lost 0 bases and J lost 4; bases outside the gene matches: 1. The CDR3: CASSVGLAGGYNEQFF. DNA for the CDR3: TGTGCCAGCAGCGTAGGACTAGCGGGGGGTTACAATGAGCAGTTCTTC. Full variable domain (outside the CDR3, taken from reference TRBV9 and TRBJ2-1): DSGVTQTPKHLITATGQRVTLRCSPRSGDLSVYWYQQSLDQGLQFLIQYYNGEERAKGNILERFSAQQFPDLHSELNLSSLELGDSALYFCASSVGLAGGYNEQFFGPGTRLTVL.

This clone was counted a single time. The chain carries TRBV19 and TRBJ1-2; a weak D match, TRBD1 (6 bases). Trimming removed 5 bases at V and 2 bases at J, with 15 bases between. CDR3 size: 15 residues. The germline V gene encodes CDR1 LNHDA and CDR2 SQIVND (reference sequence). CDR3 sequence reads: CASSYQGTINYGYTF. The CDR3 DNA follows: TGTGCCAGTAGTTACCAGGGGACGATAAACTATGGCTACACCTTC.

The chain joins TRBV7-9 to TRBJ2-1, with 7 bases matching TRBD1. V trimming: 5 bases; J trimming: 15 bases; junction bases outside the gene matches: 10. Germline V gives CDR1 SEHNR, CDR2 FQNEAQ (reference sequence). This CDR3 spans 12 amino acids. This CDR3 is CASSRDRVRLFF. CDR3 in DNA: TGTGCCAGCAGCAGAGACAGGGTGAGGTTGTTCTTC.

The chain links TRBV7-9 to TRBJ2-2, with 7 bases matching TRBD1. V lost 0 bases to trimming and J lost 1 base; unmatched junction nucleotides: 2. Germline CDR1 and CDR2: SEHNR and FQNEAQ (reference sequence). The CDR3 extends over 16 amino acids. The chain's CDR3 is CASSLAQGLNTGELFF. The CDR3 DNA reads TGTGCCAGCAGCTTAGCACAGGGGTTGAACACCGGGGAGCTGTTTTTT.

CDR3 coding DNA: TGTGCCAGCAGTCGCTCAGGGGGCCAAGAGACCCAGTACTTC. It codes for CASSRSGGQETQYF. V usage is TRBV7-2 and J usage is TRBJ2-5, with 7 nucleotides matching TRBD1. The germline V gene has CDR1 SGHTA and CDR2 FQGNSA. The CDR3 sequence is 14 residues long. V shed 6 bases and J 1 base; nucleotides not matched to a gene: 5. The entire variable domain, with the rest obtained from reference TRBV7-2 and TRBJ2-5, is as follows: GAGVSQSPSNKVTEKGKDVELRCDPISGHTALYWYRQSLGQGLEFLIYFQGNSAPDKSGLPSDRFSAERTGGSVSTLTIQRTQQEDSAVYLCASSRSGGQETQYFGPGTRLLVL.

The rearrangement joins TRBV12-5 to TRBJ1-4; D unclear. The CDR3 extends over 12 amino acids. Germline V CDR1 and CDR2: LGHNT, FRNRAP. The germline V and J ends were trimmed by 1 base and 7 bases, with 4 bases remaining between them. For the CDR3, the DNA is TGTGCTAGTGGTTTGGGGATTGAAAAACTGTTTTTT. The encoded protein is CASGLGIEKLFF.

The gene calls are TRBV20-1 and TRBJ2-2; D gene uncertain. This CDR3 spans 11 amino acids. The V and J ends lost 6 bases and 2 bases respectively, with 4 bases between them. From germline, CDR1 is DFQATT and CDR2 SNEGSKA (reference sequence). CDR3 sequence reads: CSALNTGELFF. The DNA for the CDR3 is TGCAGTGCCCTAAACACCGGGGAGCTGTTTTTT.

This sequence joins TRBV28 and TRBJ1-2, with 8 bases aligning to TRBD1. The CDR3 is 12 residues long. Germline lookup yields CDR1 MDHEN and CDR2 SYDVKM. V gave up 11 bases and J gave up 3 bases; unmatched junction bases: 5. The CDR3 nucleotides are TGTGCCGTAACACAGGGGGACTATGGCTACACCTTC. This sequence encodes CAVTQGDYGYTF.